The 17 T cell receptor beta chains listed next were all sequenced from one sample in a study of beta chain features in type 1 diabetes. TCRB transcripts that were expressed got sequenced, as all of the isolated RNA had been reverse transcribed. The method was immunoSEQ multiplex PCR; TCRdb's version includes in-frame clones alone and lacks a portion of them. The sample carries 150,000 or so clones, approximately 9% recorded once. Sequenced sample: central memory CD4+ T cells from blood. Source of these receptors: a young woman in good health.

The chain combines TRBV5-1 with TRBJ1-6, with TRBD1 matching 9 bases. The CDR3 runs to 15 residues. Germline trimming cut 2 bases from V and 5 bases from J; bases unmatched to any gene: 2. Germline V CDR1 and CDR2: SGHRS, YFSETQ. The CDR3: CASSFGDRDNSPLHF. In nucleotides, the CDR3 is TGCGCCAGCAGCTTTGGGGACAGGGATAATTCACCCCTCCACTTT. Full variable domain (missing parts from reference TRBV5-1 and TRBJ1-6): KAGVTQTPRYLIKTRGQQVTLSCSPISGHRSVSWYQQTPGQGLQFLFEYFSETQRNKGNFPGRFSGRQFSNSRSEMNVSTLELGDSALYLCASSFGDRDNSPLHFGNGTRLTVT.

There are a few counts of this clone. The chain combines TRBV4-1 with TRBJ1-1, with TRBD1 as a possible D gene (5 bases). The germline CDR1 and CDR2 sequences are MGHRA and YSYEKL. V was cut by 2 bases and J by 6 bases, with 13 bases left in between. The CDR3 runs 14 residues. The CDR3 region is CASSQLTENPEAFF. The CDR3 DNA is TGCGCCAGCAGCCAATTGACAGAGAATCCTGAAGCTTTCTTT.

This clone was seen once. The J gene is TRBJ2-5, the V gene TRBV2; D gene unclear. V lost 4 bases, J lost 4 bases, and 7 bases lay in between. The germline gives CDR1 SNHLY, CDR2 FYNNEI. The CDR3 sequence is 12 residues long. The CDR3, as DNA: TGTGCCAGCAGTGCAGGAACAGAGACCCAGTACTTC. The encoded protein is CASSAGTETQYF.

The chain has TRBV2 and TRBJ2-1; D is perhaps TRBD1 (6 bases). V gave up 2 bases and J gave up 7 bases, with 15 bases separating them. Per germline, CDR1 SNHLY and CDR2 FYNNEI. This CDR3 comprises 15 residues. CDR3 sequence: CASSERWSGTNEQFF. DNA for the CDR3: TGTGCCAGCAGTGAAAGGTGGTCAGGGACAAATGAGCAGTTCTTC.

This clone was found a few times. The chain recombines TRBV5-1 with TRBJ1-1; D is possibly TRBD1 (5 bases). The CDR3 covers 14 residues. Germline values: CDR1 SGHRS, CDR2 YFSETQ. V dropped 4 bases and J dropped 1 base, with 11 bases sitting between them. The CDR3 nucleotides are TGCGCCAGCAGCATACAAACAGGGAACACTGAAGCTTTCTTT. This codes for CASSIQTGNTEAFF.

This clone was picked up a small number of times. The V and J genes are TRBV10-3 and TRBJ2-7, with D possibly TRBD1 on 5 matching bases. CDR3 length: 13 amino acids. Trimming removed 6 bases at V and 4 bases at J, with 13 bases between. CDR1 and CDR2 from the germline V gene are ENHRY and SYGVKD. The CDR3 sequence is CAIRDGQGYEQYF. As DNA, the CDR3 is TGTGCCATCAGAGATGGCCAGGGATACGAGCAGTACTTC.

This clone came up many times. The CDR3 DNA reads TGTGCCAGCTCCGCCCGGACTAGCGGGAGTGGAGAGACCCAGTACTTC. This translates into CASSARTSGSGETQYF. V and J are TRBV18 and TRBJ2-5, with 13 nucleotides matching TRBD2. This CDR3 comprises 16 residues. Germline V gene lookup returns CDR1 KGHSH and CDR2 LQKENI. J was trimmed by 4 bases and V by 6 bases; bases with no gene match: 8.

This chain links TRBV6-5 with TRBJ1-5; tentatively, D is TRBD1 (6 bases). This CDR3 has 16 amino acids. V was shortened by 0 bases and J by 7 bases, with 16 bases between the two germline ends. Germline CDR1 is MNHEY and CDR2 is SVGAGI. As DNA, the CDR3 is TGTGCCAGCAGTTACTCGAGCAGGTCAGGGGCCCAGCCCCAGCATTTT. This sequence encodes CASSYSSRSGAQPQHF.

CDR3 nucleotide sequence: TGTGCCAGCAGTGAATCGTCGACTAGCGGGATACAAGAGACCCAGTACTTC. Protein product: CASSESSTSGIQETQYF. The rearrangement uses TRBV25-1 and TRBJ2-5; 11 bases match TRBD2. From germline, CDR1 is MGHDK and CDR2 SYGVNS. Unmatched junction bases numbered 6, after V lost 1 base and J lost 2 bases. CDR3 size: 17 residues. The entire variable domain, with the rest obtained from reference TRBV25-1 and TRBJ2-5, is as follows: EADIYQTPRYLVIGTGKKITLECSQTMGHDKMYWYQQDPGMELHLIHYSYGVNSTEKGDLSSESTVSRIRTEHFPLTLESARPSHTSQYLCASSESSTSGIQETQYFGPGTRLLVL.

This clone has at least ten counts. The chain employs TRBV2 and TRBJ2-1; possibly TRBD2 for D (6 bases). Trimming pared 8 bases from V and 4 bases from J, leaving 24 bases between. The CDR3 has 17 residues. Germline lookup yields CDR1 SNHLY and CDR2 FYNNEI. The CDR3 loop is CASSSGLARSRYNEQFF. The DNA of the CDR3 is TGTGCCAGCTCCTCAGGGCTAGCGCGCTCCCGTTACAATGAGCAGTTCTTC.

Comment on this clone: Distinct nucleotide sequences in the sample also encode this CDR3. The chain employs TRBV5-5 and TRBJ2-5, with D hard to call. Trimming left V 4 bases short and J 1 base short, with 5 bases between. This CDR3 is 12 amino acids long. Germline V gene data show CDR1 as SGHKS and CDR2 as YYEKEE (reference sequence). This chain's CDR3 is CASSPGQETQYF. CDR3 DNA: TGTGCCAGCAGCCCGGGCCAAGAGACCCAGTACTTC.

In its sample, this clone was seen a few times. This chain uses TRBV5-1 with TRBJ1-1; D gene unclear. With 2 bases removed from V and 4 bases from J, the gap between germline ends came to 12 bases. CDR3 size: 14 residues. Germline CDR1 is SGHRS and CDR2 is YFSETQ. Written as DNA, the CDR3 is TGCGCCAGCAGCTTCAACGATCGAGGCACTGAAGCTTTCTTT. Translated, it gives CASSFNDRGTEAFF. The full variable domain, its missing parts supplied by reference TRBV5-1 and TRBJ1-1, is KAGVTQTPRYLIKTRGQQVTLSCSPISGHRSVSWYQQTPGQGLQFLFEYFSETQRNKGNFPGRFSGRQFSNSRSEMNVSTLELGDSALYLCASSFNDRGTEAFFGQGTRLTVV.

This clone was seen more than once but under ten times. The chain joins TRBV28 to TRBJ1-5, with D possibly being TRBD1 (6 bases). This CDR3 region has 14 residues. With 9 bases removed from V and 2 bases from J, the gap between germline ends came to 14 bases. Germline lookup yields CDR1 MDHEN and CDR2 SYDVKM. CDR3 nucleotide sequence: TGTGCCAGTACAGGGTTAGGGGGCAATCAGCCCCAGCATTTT. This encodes CASTGLGGNQPQHF.

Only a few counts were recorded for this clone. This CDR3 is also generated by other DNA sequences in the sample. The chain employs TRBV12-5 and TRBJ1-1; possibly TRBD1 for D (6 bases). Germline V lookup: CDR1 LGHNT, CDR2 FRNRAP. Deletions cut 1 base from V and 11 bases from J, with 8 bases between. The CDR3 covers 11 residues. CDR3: CASGLDRAAFF. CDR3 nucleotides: TGTGCTAGTGGTTTGGACAGGGCGGCTTTCTTT.

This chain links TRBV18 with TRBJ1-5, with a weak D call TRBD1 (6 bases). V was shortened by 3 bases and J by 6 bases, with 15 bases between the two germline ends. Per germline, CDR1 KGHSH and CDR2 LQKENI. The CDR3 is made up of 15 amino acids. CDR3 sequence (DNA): TGTGCCAGCTCACCGGAGTCACAGGGAGCTCAGCCCCAGCATTTT. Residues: CASSPESQGAQPQHF. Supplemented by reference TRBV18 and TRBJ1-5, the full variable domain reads NAGVMQNPRHLVRRRGQEARLRCSPMKGHSHVYWYRQLPEEGLKFMVYLQKENIIDESGMPKERFSAEFPKEGPSILRIQQVVRGDSAAYFCASSPESQGAQPQHFGDGTRLSIL.

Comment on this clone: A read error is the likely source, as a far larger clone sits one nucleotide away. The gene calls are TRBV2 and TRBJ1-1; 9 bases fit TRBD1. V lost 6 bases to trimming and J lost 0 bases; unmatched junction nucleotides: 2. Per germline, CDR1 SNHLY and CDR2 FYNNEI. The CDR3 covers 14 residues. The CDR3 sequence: CASSRTGVNTEAFF. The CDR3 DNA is TGTGCCAGCAGCCGGACAGGGGTGAACACTGAAGCTTTCTTT.

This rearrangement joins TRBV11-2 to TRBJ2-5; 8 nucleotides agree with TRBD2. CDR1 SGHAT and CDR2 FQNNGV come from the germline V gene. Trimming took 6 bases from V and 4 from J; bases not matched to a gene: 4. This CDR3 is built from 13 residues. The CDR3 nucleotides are TGTGCCAGCAGGACTAGCGAACGAGAGACCCAGTACTTC. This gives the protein CASRTSERETQYF.